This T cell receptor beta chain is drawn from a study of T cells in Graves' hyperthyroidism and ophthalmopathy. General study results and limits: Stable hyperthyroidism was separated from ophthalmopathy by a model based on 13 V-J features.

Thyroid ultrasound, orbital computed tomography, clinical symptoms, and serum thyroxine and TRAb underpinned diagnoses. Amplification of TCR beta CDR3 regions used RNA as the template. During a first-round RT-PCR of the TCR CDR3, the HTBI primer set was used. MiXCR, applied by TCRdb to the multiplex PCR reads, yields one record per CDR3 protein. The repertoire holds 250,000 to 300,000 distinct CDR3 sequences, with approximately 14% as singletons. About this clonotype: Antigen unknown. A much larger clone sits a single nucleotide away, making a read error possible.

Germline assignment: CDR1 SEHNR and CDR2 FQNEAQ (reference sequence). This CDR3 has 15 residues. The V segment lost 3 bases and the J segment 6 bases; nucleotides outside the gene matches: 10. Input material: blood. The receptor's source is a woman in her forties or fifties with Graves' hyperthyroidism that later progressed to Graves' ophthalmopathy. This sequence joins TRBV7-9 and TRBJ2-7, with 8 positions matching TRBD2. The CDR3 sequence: CASSLAREAPCEQYF. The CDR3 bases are TGTGCCAGCAGCTTGGCGCGGGAGGCCCCCTGCGAGCAGTACTTC.